The present TCR beta chain was sequenced within a study of T cell changes during pregnancy in multiple sclerosis. The CDR3 extends over 16 amino acids. CDR1 and CDR2 from the germline V gene are MNHEY and SVGAGI. The germline V and J ends were trimmed by 0 bases and 8 bases, with 19 bases remaining between them. TCRdb keeps only in-frame clones here, not all; method: immunoSEQ multiplex PCR. The sample consists of 50,000 to 60,000 clones, about 91% of them appearing once. Here the sequenced sample was CD4+ T cells from peripheral blood mononuclear cells, taken in the first trimester of pregnancy. This chain joins TRBV6-5 and TRBJ1-2; no clear D gene. The origin of this receptor is a female donor with multiple sclerosis, enrolled in a pregnancy study. CDR3 nucleotide sequence: TGTGCCAGCAGTTACTCGAATGGCGGGATCCCTGGCGGCTACACCTTC. This gives the protein CASSYSNGGIPGGYTF.